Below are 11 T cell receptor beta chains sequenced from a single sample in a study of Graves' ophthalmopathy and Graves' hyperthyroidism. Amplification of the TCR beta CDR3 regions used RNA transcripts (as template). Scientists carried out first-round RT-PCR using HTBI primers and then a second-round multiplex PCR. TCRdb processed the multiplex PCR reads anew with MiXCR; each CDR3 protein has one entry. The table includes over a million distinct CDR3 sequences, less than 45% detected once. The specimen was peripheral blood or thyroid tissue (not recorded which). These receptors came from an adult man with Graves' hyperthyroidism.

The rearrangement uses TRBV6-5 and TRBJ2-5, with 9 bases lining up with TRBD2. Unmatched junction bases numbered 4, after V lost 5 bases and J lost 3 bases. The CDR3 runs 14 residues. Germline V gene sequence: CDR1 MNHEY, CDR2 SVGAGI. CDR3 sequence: CASSKQRGEETQYF. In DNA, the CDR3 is TGTGCCAGCAGTAAGCAGCGGGGGGAAGAGACCCAGTACTTC.

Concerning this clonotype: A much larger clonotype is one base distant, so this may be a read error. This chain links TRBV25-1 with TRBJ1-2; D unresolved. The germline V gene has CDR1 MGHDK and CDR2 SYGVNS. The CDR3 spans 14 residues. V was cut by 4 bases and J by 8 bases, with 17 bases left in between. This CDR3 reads CASSGKWGKRGYTF. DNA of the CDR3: TGTGCCAGCAGTGGAAAATGGGGAAAGAGAGGCTACACCTTC.

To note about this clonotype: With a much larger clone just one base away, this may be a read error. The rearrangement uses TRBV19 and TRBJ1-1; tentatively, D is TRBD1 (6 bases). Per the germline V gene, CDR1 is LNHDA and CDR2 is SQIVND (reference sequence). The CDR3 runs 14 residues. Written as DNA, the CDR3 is TGTGCCAGTAGTATATACAGGGAGGTTTCTGAAGCTTCCTTT. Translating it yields CASSIYREVSEASF.

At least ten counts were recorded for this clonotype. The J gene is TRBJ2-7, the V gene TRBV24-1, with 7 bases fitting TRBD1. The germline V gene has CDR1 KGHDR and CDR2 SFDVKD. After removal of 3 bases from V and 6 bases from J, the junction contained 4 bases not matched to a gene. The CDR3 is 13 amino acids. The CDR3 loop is CATSDRTGSEQYF. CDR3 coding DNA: TGTGCCACCAGTGATCGGACAGGAAGCGAGCAGTACTTC.

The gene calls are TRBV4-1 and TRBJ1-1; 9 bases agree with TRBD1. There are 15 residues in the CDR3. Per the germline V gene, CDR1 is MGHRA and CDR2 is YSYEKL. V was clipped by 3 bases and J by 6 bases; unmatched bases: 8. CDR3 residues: CASSQPGQGSAEAFF. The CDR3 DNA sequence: TGCGCCAGCAGCCAGCCGGGACAGGGAAGTGCTGAAGCTTTCTTT.

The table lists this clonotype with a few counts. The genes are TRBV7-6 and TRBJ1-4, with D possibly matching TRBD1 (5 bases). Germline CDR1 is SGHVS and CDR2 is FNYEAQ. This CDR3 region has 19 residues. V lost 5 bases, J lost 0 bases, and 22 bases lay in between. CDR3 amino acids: CASSPAGTTSLATNEKLFF. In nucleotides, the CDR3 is TGTGCCAGCAGCCCCGCAGGGACTACATCTCTAGCAACTAATGAAAAACTGTTTTTT.

The CDR3 bases are TGTGCCAGCAGTACGGGACTAGCGGGAGTCTCCCAAGAGACCCAGTACTTC. As protein: CASSTGLAGVSQETQYF. The chain employs TRBV6-6 and TRBJ2-5, with 14 bases aligning to TRBD2. The V and J ends lost 5 bases and 1 base, in that order; junction bases with no gene match: 6. The CDR3 consists of 17 residues. Germline values: CDR1 MNHNY, CDR2 SVGAGI (reference sequence).

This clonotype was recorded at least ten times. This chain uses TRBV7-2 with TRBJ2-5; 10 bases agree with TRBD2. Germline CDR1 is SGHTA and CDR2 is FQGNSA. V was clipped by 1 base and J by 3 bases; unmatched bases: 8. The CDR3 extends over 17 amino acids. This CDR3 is CASSLDGRTSGKETQYF. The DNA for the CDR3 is TGTGCCAGCAGCTTAGATGGAAGGACTAGCGGAAAAGAGACCCAGTACTTC.

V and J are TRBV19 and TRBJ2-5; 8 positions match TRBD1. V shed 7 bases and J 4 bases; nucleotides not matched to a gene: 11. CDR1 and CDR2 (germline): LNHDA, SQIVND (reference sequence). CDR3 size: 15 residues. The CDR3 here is CASTRETGDRETQYF. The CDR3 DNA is TGTGCCAGTACGAGGGAGACAGGGGACCGAGAGACCCAGTACTTC.

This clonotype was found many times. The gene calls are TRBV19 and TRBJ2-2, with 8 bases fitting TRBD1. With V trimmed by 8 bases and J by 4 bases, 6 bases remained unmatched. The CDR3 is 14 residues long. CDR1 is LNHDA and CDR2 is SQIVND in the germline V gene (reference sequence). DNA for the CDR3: TGTGCCAGTGGGGGACAGGAGATCACCGGGGAGCTGTTTTTT. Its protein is CASGGQEITGELFF.

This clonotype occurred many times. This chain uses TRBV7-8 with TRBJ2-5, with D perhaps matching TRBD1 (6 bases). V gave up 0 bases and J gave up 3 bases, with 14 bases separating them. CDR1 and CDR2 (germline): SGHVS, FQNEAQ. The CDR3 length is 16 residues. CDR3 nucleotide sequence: TGTGCCAGCAGCTTAGCGCAAACTCGGACAGAAGAGACCCAGTACTTC. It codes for CASSLAQTRTEETQYF. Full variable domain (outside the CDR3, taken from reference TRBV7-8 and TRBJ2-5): GAGVSQSPRYKVAKRGQDVALRCDPISGHVSLFWYQQALGQGPEFLTYFQNEAQLDKSGLPSDRFFAERPEGSVSTLKIQRTQQEDSAVYLCASSLAQTRTEETQYFGPGTRLLVL.